This T cell receptor beta chain was profiled in a study of T cell responses to AZD1222 COVID-19 vaccine. Assay: immunoSEQ multiplex PCR; the TCRdb copy retains only in-frame clones and omits some. Among 100,000 to 120,000 clones listed, 80% to 90% were seen once. CDR1 is MDHEN and CDR2 is SYDVKM in the germline V gene. Between the trimmed V and J ends, which lost 6 bases and 8 bases, there was a span of 10 bases. There are 11 residues in the CDR3. V gene TRBV28 combines with J gene TRBJ1-1, with D possibly being TRBD1 (6 bases). This TCR derives from an adult who received the AZD1222 COVID-19 vaccine. Sequenced material: peripheral blood, taken 28 days after the second AZD1222 dose. The CDR3 nucleotides are TGTGCCAGCAGCCTTCAGGGGGAAGCTTTCTTT. Protein product: CASSLQGEAFF.